The next 29 T cell receptor beta chains were all read from a single sample in a study of blood T cell repertoires in COVID-19. Libraries were prepared by immunoSEQ multiplex PCR; TCRdb keeps only in-frame clonotypes and omits some of them. The sample comprises 45,000 to 55,000 clones, 65% to 85% of which are singletons, and approximately 10% rests with the top ten. Sequencing was carried out using peripheral blood. The receptors were gathered from an elderly man with COVID-19, enrolled during active disease.

The gene calls are TRBV24-1 and TRBJ1-4, with D possibly TRBD1 on 5 matching bases. CDR3 length equals 14 residues. V was cut by 4 bases and J by 14 bases, with 19 bases left in between. Germline CDR1 reads KGHDR; CDR2 reads SFDVKD. CDR3 residues: CATSDTVGGERLFF. The CDR3 bases are TGTGCCACCAGTGACACCGTGGGAGGGGAACGTCTGTTTTTT.

The chain has TRBV6-5 and TRBJ1-2; 8 positions match TRBD1. This CDR3 comprises 13 residues. J gave up 4 bases and V 5 bases, and 3 bases lay outside the gene matches. Germline V CDR1 and CDR2: MNHEY, SVGAGI. Here the CDR3 reads CASSRGQGYGYTF. CDR3 DNA: TGTGCCAGCAGTCGCGGACAGGGCTATGGCTACACCTTC.

The chain recombines TRBV5-1 with TRBJ2-5; D not resolved. The CDR3 covers 13 residues. The V gene's germline CDR1 is SGHRS and CDR2 YFSETQ. Trimming removed 0 bases from V and 5 bases from J, with 8 bases in between. DNA for the CDR3: TGCGCCAGCAGCTTGGTCACGGAGGAGACCCAGTACTTC. It encodes CASSLVTEETQYF.

J is TRBJ1-2 and V is TRBV6-2 or TRBV6-3; perhaps TRBD1 as D (5 bases). This CDR3 contains 14 residues. Trimming stripped 4 bases from V and 3 bases from J, with 12 bases between. Per the germline V gene, CDR1 is MNHEY and CDR2 is SVGEGT. The chain's CDR3 is CASSLLRGDYGYTF. The CDR3 DNA follows: TGTGCCAGCAGTTTACTTCGGGGGGACTATGGCTACACCTTC.

The chain carries TRBV30 and TRBJ1-2; 8 nucleotides align to TRBD1. The length of the CDR3 is 16 residues. The V gene end was trimmed by 1 base and the J gene end by 7 bases; junction bases not matched to a gene: 14. CDR1 GTSNPN and CDR2 SVGIG come from the germline V gene (reference sequence). Written as DNA, the CDR3 is TGTGCCTGGAGTGAACCCAGGGGGCGCGGGCCGGGTGGCTACACCTTC. It codes for CAWSEPRGRGPGGYTF. The variable domain in full, completed from reference TRBV30 and TRBJ1-2, reads SQTIHQWPATLVQPVGSPLSLECTVEGTSNPNLYWYRQAAGRGLQLLFYSVGIGQISSEVPQNLSASRPQDRQFILSSKKLLLSDSGFYLCAWSEPRGRGPGGYTFGSGTRLTVV.

This clone has more than one count but fewer than ten. Mismatch with germline at one junction end may stem from a read error. This chain joins TRBV12-3 or TRBV12-4 and TRBJ1-5; no firm D call. The CDR3 covers 13 residues. CDR3 in amino acids: CASSYLGKQPQHF. DNA for the CDR3: TGTGCCAGCAGTTATCTGGGCAAGCAGCCCCAGCATTTT.

This clone was found once. The chain carries TRBV5-1 and TRBJ2-5, with TRBD1 identical over 11 bases. Germline CDR1 and CDR2: SGHRS and YFSETQ. The V segment lost 2 bases and the J segment 4 bases; nucleotides outside the gene matches: 1. The CDR3 length is 14 residues. This CDR3 reads CASSFGQGAETQYF. Here the CDR3 DNA reads TGCGCCAGCAGCTTCGGACAGGGGGCAGAGACCCAGTACTTC.

This clone has only a few counts. This sequence joins TRBV6-5 and TRBJ1-4; perhaps TRBD1 as D (6 bases). Per the germline V gene, CDR1 is MNHEY and CDR2 is SVGAGI. Between the trimmed V and J ends, which lost 5 bases and 4 bases, there was a span of 14 bases. This CDR3 region has 15 residues. CDR3 sequence reads: CASSLRQANNEKLFF. The CDR3 DNA sequence: TGTGCCAGCAGTCTAAGACAGGCCAATAATGAAAAACTGTTTTTT.

This chain joins TRBV6-5 and TRBJ1-3, with D possibly TRBD1 on 5 matching bases. V lost 8 bases and J 11 bases, leaving 13 bases between the germline ends. CDR1 and CDR2 from the germline V gene are MNHEY and SVGAGI. The length of the CDR3 is 11 residues. The CDR3 reads CASSFGGAIYF. DNA of the CDR3: TGTGCCAGCTCCTTCGGGGGGGCCATATATTTT.

The chain carries TRBV3-1 (or the pseudogene TRBV3-2) and TRBJ2-3; 9 positions agree with TRBD1. Looked up from germline, CDR1 is LGHDT and CDR2 is YNNKEL (reference sequence). The CDR3 loop spans 16 amino acids. V lost 3 bases to trimming and J lost 4 bases; unmatched junction nucleotides: 8. This CDR3 is CASSHVTGGGADTQYF. Written as DNA, the CDR3 is TGTGCCAGCAGCCATGTTACAGGGGGCGGCGCAGATACGCAGTATTTT.

The chain has TRBV5-1 and TRBJ1-4; 7 nucleotides agree with TRBD1. The V gene end was trimmed by 0 bases and the J gene end by 4 bases; junction bases not matched to a gene: 12. The CDR3 runs to 18 residues. Germline V lookup: CDR1 SGHRS, CDR2 YFSETQ. The CDR3 DNA reads TGCGCCAGCAGCTTGGGAGGGGGCGCCCCCCTCATTAATGAAAAACTGTTTTTT. It encodes CASSLGGGAPLINEKLFF.

V is TRBV25-1 and J is TRBJ2-1, with unresolved D. Germline loops: CDR1 MGHDK, CDR2 SYGVNS. This CDR3 contains 11 residues. V lost 4 bases, J lost 4 bases, and 2 bases lay in between. The CDR3 loop reads CASSAYNEQFF. CDR3 sequence (DNA): TGTGCCAGCAGTGCTTACAATGAGCAGTTCTTC.

V and J are TRBV18 and TRBJ2-1; 8 nucleotides match TRBD2. This CDR3 comprises 15 residues. Germline lookup yields CDR1 KGHSH and CDR2 LQKENI. V dropped 2 bases and J dropped 3; count of bases not matched to a gene: 3. CDR3 region: CASSPALAVYNEQFF. CDR3 coding DNA: TGTGCCAGCTCACCAGCACTAGCGGTCTACAATGAGCAGTTCTTC.

This sequence joins TRBV7-2 and TRBJ2-1; TRBD2 agrees at 7 bases. CDR1 is SGHTA and CDR2 is FQGNSA in the germline V gene. This CDR3 comprises 15 residues. V dropped 5 bases and J dropped 6; count of bases not matched to a gene: 10. CDR3 DNA: TGTGCCAGCAGCGCGGGACGACCGGGGGGCAATGAGCAGTTCTTC. It specifies CASSAGRPGGNEQFF.

This clone has only a few counts. This rearrangement joins TRBV6-1 to TRBJ1-5; 9 bases agree with TRBD1. The junction had 4 bases not matched to a gene; V was cut back by 3 bases and J by 7 bases. This CDR3 comprises 14 residues. Germline V gene sequence: CDR1 MNHNS, CDR2 SASEGT. DNA for the CDR3: TGTGCCAGCAGTGAGGGGACAGGGTGGCAGCCCCAGCATTTT. It specifies CASSEGTGWQPQHF.

V usage is TRBV18 and J usage is TRBJ1-6; TRBD1 matches 7 bases. Germline CDR1 is KGHSH and CDR2 is LQKENI. V lost 6 bases to trimming and J lost 10 bases; unmatched junction nucleotides: 9. The CDR3 length is 14 residues. Here the CDR3 reads CASSAGGFGSPLHF. CDR3 coding DNA: TGTGCCAGCTCGGCAGGGGGGTTTGGATCACCCCTCCACTTT.

This sequence joins TRBV4-3 and TRBJ2-1; D is possibly TRBD1 (6 bases). The CDR3 is made up of 13 amino acids. V was cut by 3 bases and J by 9 bases, with 12 bases left in between. The germline V gene has CDR1 LGHNA and CDR2 YSLEER. The CDR3 DNA sequence: TGCGCCAGCAGCCAGCTACAGGGCCTTGAGCAGTTCTTC. Translating gives CASSQLQGLEQFF.

This clone appeared a single time. V usage is TRBV5-1 and J usage is TRBJ2-1, with D possibly being TRBD1 (5 bases). V lost 4 bases, J lost 5 bases, and 19 bases lay in between. CDR3 size: 16 residues. Germline V gene sequence: CDR1 SGHRS, CDR2 YFSETQ. The CDR3 nucleotides are TGCGCCAGCAGCACGGATAGGGGCGCGGTGGACAATGAGCAGTTCTTC. Amino acid sequence: CASSTDRGAVDNEQFF. Combining the CDR3 with reference TRBV5-1 and TRBJ2-1 gives the whole variable domain KAGVTQTPRYLIKTRGQQVTLSCSPISGHRSVSWYQQTPGQGLQFLFEYFSETQRNKGNFPGRFSGRQFSNSRSEMNVSTLELGDSALYLCASSTDRGAVDNEQFFGPGTRLTVL.

V and J are TRBV12-3 or TRBV12-4 and TRBJ2-5; D not certain. The CDR3 is 11 residues long. V was cut by 5 bases and J by 2 bases, with 3 bases left in between. The DNA for the CDR3 is TGTGCCAGCAGTACTCAAGAGACCCAGTACTTC. It specifies CASSTQETQYF.

V usage is TRBV27 and J usage is TRBJ2-2; 15 bases line up with TRBD2. Looked up from germline, CDR1 is MNHEY and CDR2 is SMNVEV (reference sequence). The CDR3 totals 19 residues. With V trimmed by 5 bases and J by 0 bases, 7 bases remained unmatched. This CDR3 reads CASSRTSGRAGTNTGELFF. CDR3 nucleotides: TGTGCCAGCAGTCGGACTAGCGGGAGGGCCGGCACGAACACCGGGGAGCTGTTTTTT.

The table lists this clone with a count of one. This chain joins TRBV7-2 and TRBJ2-7; 11 nucleotides match TRBD1. CDR1 and CDR2 from the germline V gene are SGHTA and FQGNSA. The trim removed 5 bases at V and 3 bases at J, leaving 6 bases unmatched. There are 15 residues in the CDR3. The CDR3 coding sequence is TGTGCCAGCAGCCCCCGGACAGGGGGCAACTACGAGCAGTACTTC. Encoded protein: CASSPRTGGNYEQYF.

The CDR3 DNA sequence: TGTGCCAGCAGTGAAGGGGGACATGGGGCAGGGGGCAATCAGCCCCAGCATTTT. This codes for CASSEGGHGAGGNQPQHF. The gene calls are TRBV6-1 and TRBJ1-5, with D perhaps TRBD1 (6 bases). This CDR3 has 18 amino acids. Trimming stripped 1 base from V and 2 bases from J, with 18 bases between. Germline CDR1 MNHNS, CDR2 SASEGT.

The V and J genes are TRBV7-2 and TRBJ1-1; 7 nucleotides agree with TRBD1. V trimming: 5 bases; J trimming: 2 bases; junction bases outside the gene matches: 5. This CDR3 is 14 amino acids long. Germline assignment: CDR1 SGHTA and CDR2 FQGNSA. CDR3 sequence (DNA): TGTGCCAGCAGCATTAACAGGGGAAACACTGAAGCTTTCTTT. Translated: CASSINRGNTEAFF.

The J gene is TRBJ2-7, the V gene TRBV18; 7 nucleotides match TRBD1. The CDR3 has 12 residues. The junction had 7 bases not matched to a gene; V was cut back by 8 bases and J by 6 bases. Germline V CDR1 and CDR2: KGHSH, LQKENI. The CDR3 region is CASTTGVAEQYV. As DNA, the CDR3 is TGTGCCAGCACTACAGGGGTCGCCGAGCAGTACGTC.

The chain is built from TRBV5-1 and TRBJ1-1, with D possibly matching TRBD1 (5 bases). The length of the CDR3 is 15 residues. From germline, CDR1 is SGHRS and CDR2 YFSETQ. Trimming removed 0 bases from V and 4 bases from J, with 13 bases in between. CDR3 sequence (DNA): TGCGCCAGCAGCTTGGGAATGGGGCATGGCACTGAAGCTTTCTTT. Encoded protein: CASSLGMGHGTEAFF.

V and J are TRBV9 and TRBJ2-3; D remains unclear. The CDR3 totals 15 residues. V dropped 4 bases and J dropped 0 bases, with 12 bases sitting between them. CDR1 and CDR2 (germline): SGDLS, YYNGEE. The DNA of the CDR3 is TGTGCCAGCAGCCTAACCTTTGATAGCACAGATACGCAGTATTTT. Protein sequence: CASSLTFDSTDTQYF.

V gene TRBV9 combines with J gene TRBJ2-3, with 10 bases aligning to TRBD2. J was trimmed by 4 bases and V by 4 bases; bases with no gene match: 15. There are 18 residues in the CDR3. From germline, CDR1 is SGDLS and CDR2 YYNGEE. The CDR3, as DNA: TGTGCCAGCAGCCCTCGAGGGGGCCCAGCGGGGGGGCCAGATACGCAGTATTTT. Translating gives CASSPRGGPAGGPDTQYF.

The genes are TRBV5-1 and TRBJ1-3, with 7 bases lining up with TRBD1. Germline assignment: CDR1 SGHRS and CDR2 YFSETQ. Trimming cost V 0 bases and J 1 base; bases outside gene matches: 1. This CDR3 comprises 15 residues. The CDR3 region is CASSLETGSGNTIYF. For the CDR3, the DNA is TGCGCCAGCAGCTTGGAGACAGGGTCTGGAAACACCATATATTTT.

V is TRBV19 and J is TRBJ2-4, with D possibly matching TRBD1 (5 bases). Looked up from germline, CDR1 is LNHDA and CDR2 is SQIVND (reference sequence). The CDR3 is made up of 15 amino acids. The V and J ends lost 3 bases and 3 bases respectively, with 12 bases between them. The DNA for the CDR3 is TGTGCCAGTAGTATGGCAGGGTTTGACAAAAACATTCAGTACTTC. Translating gives CASSMAGFDKNIQYF.